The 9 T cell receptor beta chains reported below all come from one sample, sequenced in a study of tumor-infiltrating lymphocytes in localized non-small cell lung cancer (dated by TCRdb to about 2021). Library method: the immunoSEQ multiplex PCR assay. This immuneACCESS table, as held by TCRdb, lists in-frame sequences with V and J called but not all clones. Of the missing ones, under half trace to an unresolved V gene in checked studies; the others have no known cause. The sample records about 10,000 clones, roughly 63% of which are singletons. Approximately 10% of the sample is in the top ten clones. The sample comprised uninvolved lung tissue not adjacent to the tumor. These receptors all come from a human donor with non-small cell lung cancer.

The DNA of the CDR3 is TGTGCCAGCAGCGCTGGGGTAGCCCATGGAAACACCATATATTTT. It translates to CASSAGVAHGNTIYF. This chain connects TRBV9 to TRBJ1-3; D unclear. The V end lost 3 bases, the J end lost 3 bases, and 13 bases lay between the germline ends. Germline V CDR1 and CDR2: SGDLS, YYNGEE. This CDR3 contains 15 residues.

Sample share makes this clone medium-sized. For the CDR3, the DNA is TGTGCCAGCAGCCCACCCGGGACTAGCGGCCGCGAGCAGTACTTC. As protein: CASSPPGTSGREQYF. The chain couples TRBV9 to TRBJ2-7, with 11 bases lining up with TRBD2. This CDR3 is 15 amino acids long. Germline assignment: CDR1 SGDLS and CDR2 YYNGEE. V shed 4 bases and J 6 bases; nucleotides not matched to a gene: 9. The whole variable domain, filled in from reference TRBV9 and TRBJ2-7, reads DSGVTQTPKHLITATGQRVTLRCSPRSGDLSVYWYQQSLDQGLQFLIQYYNGEERAKGNILERFSAQQFPDLHSELNLSSLELGDSALYFCASSPPGTSGREQYFGPGTRLTVT.

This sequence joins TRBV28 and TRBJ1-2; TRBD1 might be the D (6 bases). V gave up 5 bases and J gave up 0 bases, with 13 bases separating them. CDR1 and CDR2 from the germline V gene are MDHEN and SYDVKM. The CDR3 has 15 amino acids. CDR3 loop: CASSTGGGSNYGYTF. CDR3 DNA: TGTGCCAGCAGTACAGGAGGGGGGTCTAACTATGGCTACACCTTC.

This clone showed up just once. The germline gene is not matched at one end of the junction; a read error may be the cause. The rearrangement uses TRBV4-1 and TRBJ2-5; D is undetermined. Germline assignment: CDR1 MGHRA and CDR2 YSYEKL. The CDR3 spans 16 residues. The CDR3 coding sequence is TGCGCCAGCAGCCAAGGGATTGGGGTAGACCAGGAGACCCAGTACTTC. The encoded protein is CASSQGIGVDQETQYF.

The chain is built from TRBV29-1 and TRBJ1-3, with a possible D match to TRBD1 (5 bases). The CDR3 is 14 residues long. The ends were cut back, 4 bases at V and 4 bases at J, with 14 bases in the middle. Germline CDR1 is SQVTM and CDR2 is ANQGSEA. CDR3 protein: CSVAGPNTGNTIYF. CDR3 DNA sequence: TGCAGCGTTGCGGGACCAAATACCGGAAACACCATATATTTT.

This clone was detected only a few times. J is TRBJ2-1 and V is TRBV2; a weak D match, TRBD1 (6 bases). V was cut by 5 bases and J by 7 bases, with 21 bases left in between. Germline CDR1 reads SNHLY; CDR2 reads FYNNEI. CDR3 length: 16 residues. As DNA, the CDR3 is TGTGCCAGCAGTTTCCAGACAGGCCTTATTCGGAATGAGCAGTTCTTC. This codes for CASSFQTGLIRNEQFF.

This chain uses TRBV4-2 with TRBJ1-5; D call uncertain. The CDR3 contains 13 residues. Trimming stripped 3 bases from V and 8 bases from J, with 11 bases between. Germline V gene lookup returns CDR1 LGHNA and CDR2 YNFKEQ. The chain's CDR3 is CASSHGDLEPQHF. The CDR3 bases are TGTGCCAGCAGCCACGGGGATTTGGAGCCCCAGCATTTT.

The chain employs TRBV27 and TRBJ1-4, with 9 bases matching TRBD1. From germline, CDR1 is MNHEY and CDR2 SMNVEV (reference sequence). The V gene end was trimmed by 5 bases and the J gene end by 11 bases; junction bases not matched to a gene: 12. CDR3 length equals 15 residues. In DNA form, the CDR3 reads TGTGCCAGCAGTGCTTCGGGACAGGGAAGAAGGAAACTGTTTTTT. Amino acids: CASSASGQGRRKLFF.

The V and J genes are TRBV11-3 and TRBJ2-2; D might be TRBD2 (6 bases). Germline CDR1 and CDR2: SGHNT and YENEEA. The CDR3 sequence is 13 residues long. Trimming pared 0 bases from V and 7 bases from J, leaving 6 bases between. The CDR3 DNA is TGTGCCAGCAGCTTAGAGGGAGGCGGGGAGCTGTTTTTT. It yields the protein CASSLEGGGELFF.